A selection of T cell receptor beta chains follows, all from one sample in a study of CD8+ T cells in alopecia areata. The method was immunoSEQ multiplex PCR; TCRdb's version includes in-frame clones alone and lacks a portion of them. The sample has a few hundred thousand clones, roughly three fifths seen once. The specimen sequenced was CD8+ T cells sorted from blood. Receptor source: a human donor in good health. The CDR3 runs from the conserved cysteine through the conserved F or W. D genes are given only for firm matches. Clone sizes are given selectively: once, few, many, or a class where the clone is expanded.

length: 14; size: .; D: .; V: TRBV30; J: TRBJ2-5; CDR3: CASAPGASQETQYF; DNA: TGTGCCTCGGCCCCAGGGGCGTCTCAAGAGACCCAGTACTTC
length: 15; size: .; D: .; V: TRBV15; J: TRBJ2-3; CDR3: CATSPREASTDTQYF; DNA: TGTGCCACCAGCCCCCGCGAGGCCAGCACAGATACGCAGTATTTT
length: 15; size: .; D: .; V: TRBV4-1; J: TRBJ2-2; CDR3: CASSLSGGAFGELFF; DNA: TGCGCCAGCAGCCTCTCAGGGGGGGCCTTCGGGGAGCTGTTTTTT
length: 13; size: .; D: TRBD1; V: TRBV6-5; J: TRBJ1-2; CDR3: CASSQDRVGGYTF; DNA: TGTGCCAGCAGCCAGGACAGGGTCGGTGGCTACACCTTC
length: 16; size: .; D: .; V: TRBV13; J: TRBJ1-1; CDR3: CASSLGDQTLNTEAFF; DNA: TGTGCCAGCAGCTTAGGAGATCAAACGTTGAACACTGAAGCTTTCTTT
length: 13; size: .; D: .; V: TRBV7-6; J: TRBJ1-2; CDR3: CASSLGPGDGYTF; DNA: TGTGCCAGCAGCTTAGGGCCAGGGGATGGCTACACCTTC
length: 16; size: .; D: TRBD1; V: TRBV5-1; J: TRBJ1-2; CDR3: CASSLAIQGARFGYTF; DNA: TGCGCCAGCAGCTTGGCAATACAGGGGGCCCGGTTTGGCTACACCTTC
length: 15; size: once; D: TRBD1; V: TRBV7-2; J: TRBJ2-7; CDR3: CASSLVNDRANEQYF; DNA: TGTGCCAGCAGCTTAGTAAACGACAGGGCCAACGAGCAGTACTTC
length: 14; size: .; D: .; V: TRBV27; J: TRBJ1-5; CDR3: CASSLYRSNQPQHF; DNA: TGTGCCAGCAGTTTATACAGAAGCAATCAGCCCCAGCATTTT
length: 14; size: .; D: TRBD1; V: TRBV2; J: TRBJ1-2; CDR3: CASSERDTGVGYTF; DNA: TGTGCCAGCAGTGAGAGGGATACAGGGGTTGGCTACACCTTC
length: 13; size: few; D: .; V: TRBV7-9; J: TRBJ2-1; CDR3: CASSLAQNNEQFF; DNA: TGTGCCAGCAGCTTAGCACAGAACAATGAGCAGTTCTTC
length: 13; size: .; D: TRBD1; V: TRBV27; J: TRBJ1-2; CDR3: CASSLGQGQGYTF; DNA: TGTGCCAGCAGTTTAGGACAGGGTCAGGGCTACACCTTC
length: 17; size: .; D: .; V: TRBV11-2; J: TRBJ1-1; CDR3: CASSTSEGDLKNTEAFF; DNA: TGTGCCAGCAGCACCTCTGAGGGGGATTTGAAGAACACTGAAGCTTTCTTT
length: 14; size: once; D: .; V: TRBV4-1; J: TRBJ2-3; CDR3: CASSQDPRVDTQYF; DNA: TGCGCCAGCAGCCAAGATCCCCGAGTTGATACGCAGTATTTT
length: 13; size: .; D: TRBD1; V: TRBV27; J: TRBJ2-7; CDR3: CASGRGRSYEQYF; DNA: TGTGCCAGCGGCAGGGGGCGCTCCTACGAGCAGTACTTC
length: 18; size: .; D: .; V: TRBV29-1; J: TRBJ1-2; CDR3: CSVGVSWGQQAPNYGYTF; DNA: TGCAGCGTGGGGGTTAGTTGGGGACAACAAGCCCCTAACTATGGCTACACCTTC
length: 17; size: .; D: .; V: TRBV9; J: TRBJ2-6; CDR3: CASSVRAGTSGANVLTF; DNA: TGTGCCAGCAGCGTACGGGCGGGGACTTCTGGGGCCAACGTCCTGACTTTC
length: 12; size: few; D: .; V: TRBV5-6; J: TRBJ1-1; CDR3: CASSFTNTEAFF; DNA: TGTGCCAGCAGCTTTACGAACACTGAAGCTTTCTTT
length: 14; size: .; D: .; V: TRBV27; J: TRBJ1-2; CDR3: CASSLGGTPYGYTF; DNA: TGTGCCAGCAGTTTGGGCGGGACACCCTATGGCTACACCTTC
length: 14; size: .; D: .; V: TRBV29-1; J: TRBJ2-5; CDR3: CSVEDPVQANVGYF; DNA: TGCAGCGTTGAAGATCCGGTACAGGCCAACGTGGGGTACTTC
length: 15; size: .; D: TRBD2; V: TRBV9; J: TRBJ2-1; CDR3: CASSVAKAGGNEQFF; DNA: TGTGCCAGCAGCGTAGCTAAAGCGGGGGGAAATGAGCAGTTCTTC
length: 15; size: .; D: TRBD2; V: TRBV7-9; J: TRBJ2-1; CDR3: CASSLVRLAVNEQFF; DNA: TGTGCCAGCAGCTTAGTACGCCTAGCGGTCAATGAGCAGTTCTTC
length: 17; size: .; D: .; V: TRBV5-6; J: TRBJ1-1; CDR3: CASIMGRGSFMNTEAFF; DNA: TGTGCCAGCATCATGGGAAGGGGAAGCTTCATGAACACTGAAGCTTTCTTT
length: 12; size: few; D: .; V: TRBV29-1; J: TRBJ1-2; CDR3: CSVEDPWQGYTF; DNA: TGCAGCGTTGAAGATCCCTGGCAAGGCTACACCTTC
length: 14; size: .; D: .; V: TRBV6-1; J: TRBJ1-1; CDR3: CASSATGLDTEAFF; DNA: TGTGCCAGCAGTGCCACAGGGCTCGACACTGAAGCTTTCTTT
length: 17; size: .; D: TRBD1; V: TRBV7-9; J: TRBJ1-1; CDR3: CASSLATGGLINTEAFF; DNA: TGTGCCAGCAGCTTAGCTACAGGGGGTCTAATCAACACTGAAGCTTTCTTT
length: 14; size: .; D: .; V: TRBV15; J: TRBJ1-2; CDR3: CATSRGSGNYGYTF; DNA: TGTGCCACCAGCAGAGGGTCCGGTAACTATGGCTACACCTTC
length: 15; size: few; D: .; V: TRBV4-2; J: TRBJ2-5; CDR3: CASSQDRGAKETQYF; DNA: TGTGCCAGCAGCCAAGACCGGGGGGCAAAAGAGACCCAGTACTTC
length: 14; size: .; D: .; V: TRBV27; J: TRBJ2-4; CDR3: CASSVTPRGDIQYF; DNA: TGTGCCAGCAGTGTGACGCCCCGTGGGGACATTCAGTACTTC
length: 13; size: .; D: .; V: TRBV29-1; J: TRBJ2-3; CDR3: CSAEGSSWGTQYF; DNA: TGCAGCGCTGAGGGAAGCTCCTGGGGTACGCAGTATTTT
length: 15; size: .; D: TRBD1; V: TRBV30; J: TRBJ2-3; CDR3: CACSPGQISTDTQYF; DNA: TGTGCCTGTAGTCCGGGACAGATTAGCACAGATACGCAGTATTTT
length: 14; size: .; D: .; V: TRBV13; J: TRBJ2-3; CDR3: CASSGDQSTDTQYF; DNA: TGTGCCAGCAGCGGGGACCAGAGCACAGATACGCAGTATTTT
length: 13; size: .; D: .; V: TRBV5-1; J: TRBJ2-5; CDR3: CASSLGSQETQYF; DNA: TGCGCCAGCAGCTTGGGTAGCCAAGAGACCCAGTACTTC
length: 14; size: once; D: .; V: TRBV15; J: TRBJ2-1; CDR3: CATSRDQGINEQFF; DNA: TGTGCCACCAGCAGAGACCAGGGGATCAATGAGCAGTTCTTC
length: 13; size: .; D: TRBD1; V: TRBV6-5; J: TRBJ2-1; CDR3: CASSWGQGNEQFF; DNA: TGTGCCAGCAGTTGGGGACAGGGAAATGAGCAGTTCTTC
length: 13; size: once; D: .; V: TRBV27; J: TRBJ1-1; CDR3: CASSLGVGTEAFF; DNA: TGTGCCAGCAGTCTCGGGGTAGGCACTGAAGCTTTCTTT
length: 12; size: .; D: .; V: TRBV10-2; J: TRBJ2-7; CDR3: CASSGTLYEQYF; DNA: TGCGCCAGCAGTGGGACTCTCTACGAGCAGTACTTC
length: 14; size: few; D: .; V: TRBV2; J: TRBJ2-3; CDR3: CASRVGPVGDTQYF; DNA: TGTGCCAGCAGGGTGGGGCCAGTGGGAGATACGCAGTATTTT
length: 13; size: .; D: .; V: TRBV5-1; J: TRBJ1-1; CDR3: CASSLLKGAEAFF; DNA: TGCGCCAGCAGCCTCCTTAAGGGGGCTGAAGCTTTCTTT
length: 15; size: .; D: .; V: TRBV5-4; J: TRBJ1-2; CDR3: CASTESPGFNYGYTF; DNA: TGTGCCAGCACCGAATCTCCGGGATTTAACTATGGCTACACCTTC
length: 13; size: .; D: .; V: TRBV9; J: TRBJ1-3; CDR3: CASSVGSGNTIYF; DNA: TGTGCCAGCAGCGTGGGTTCTGGAAACACCATATATTTT
length: 18; size: few; D: TRBD1; V: TRBV30; J: TRBJ2-4; CDR3: CAWSHRDRGSLAKNIQYF; DNA: TGTGCCTGGAGCCACCGGGACAGGGGATCACTCGCCAAAAACATTCAGTACTTC
length: 12; size: .; D: .; V: TRBV29-1; J: TRBJ1-2; CDR3: CSAPDWNYGYTF; DNA: TGCAGCGCGCCGGACTGGAACTATGGCTACACCTTC
length: 15; size: .; D: TRBD2; V: TRBV25-1; J: TRBJ2-2; CDR3: CASSGRAGGTGELFF; DNA: TGTGCCAGCAGTGGGCGAGCGGGGGGAACCGGGGAGCTGTTTTTT
length: 15; size: .; D: .; V: TRBV4-1; J: TRBJ2-5; CDR3: CASSQDRGLGETQYF; DNA: TGCGCCAGCAGCCAAGATCGGGGTTTAGGAGAGACCCAGTACTTC
length: 15; size: .; D: TRBD1; V: TRBV7-6; J: TRBJ1-1; CDR3: CASSLGGQGNTEAFF; DNA: TGTGCCAGCAGCTTAGGCGGACAGGGGAACACTGAAGCTTTCTTT
length: 13; size: .; D: .; V: TRBV9; J: TRBJ1-1; CDR3: CASSLGGTTEAFF; DNA: TGTGCCAGCAGCCTGGGCGGGACCACTGAAGCTTTCTTT
length: 13; size: .; D: .; V: TRBV5-4; J: TRBJ1-1; CDR3: CASSLGSNTEAFF; DNA: TGTGCCAGCAGCTTGGGTTCGAACACTGAAGCTTTCTTT
length: 13; size: .; D: .; V: TRBV19; J: TRBJ1-2; CDR3: CASSQGNSYGYTF; DNA: TGTGCCAGTAGTCAGGGGAACAGCTATGGCTACACCTTC
length: 16; size: .; D: .; V: TRBV4-1; J: TRBJ2-7; CDR3: CASSQERGGTSYEQYF; DNA: TGCGCCAGCAGCCAAGAGCGGGGCGGAACGTCCTACGAGCAGTACTTC